These T cell receptor beta chains were read from a single sample in a study of lymphopenia after photon versus proton radiotherapy. Produced via immunoSEQ multiplex PCR; TCRdb's table is partial and in-frame only. The sample has roughly 14,000 clones, just over 85% seen once. This sample comprised peripheral blood, obtained from a patient treated with proton-based radiotherapy. The receptors shown here come from a man aged 70-80 years with pancreatic cancer. CDR3s include the opening cysteine and the closing phenylalanine or tryptophan. A D gene is named only where the DNA matches it firmly. Expanded clones get a size class; other rows say once, few or many, or leave the size out.

D: .
J: TRBJ2-1
V: TRBV10-2
size: .
DNA: TGCGCCAGCAACCTCTTAGACCCTGATGAATACAATGAGCAGTTCTTC
CDR3: CASNLLDPDEYNEQFF

D: TRBD1
J: TRBJ1-2
V: TRBV30
size: .
DNA: TGTGCCTGGAACAGGGGTTTTTCGTATGGCTACACCTTC
CDR3: CAWNRGFSYGYTF

D: TRBD2
J: TRBJ2-5
V: TRBV5-1
size: .
DNA: TGCGCCAGCAGCTTGGCAGGTAGCGGGAGCGTTGAGACCCAGTACTTC
CDR3: CASSLAGSGSVETQYF

D: TRBD1
J: TRBJ1-2
V: TRBV11-3
size: .
DNA: TGTGCCAGCAGCCCCCGGGACAGTTACTATGGCTACACCTTC
CDR3: CASSPRDSYYGYTF

D: .
J: TRBJ1-4
V: TRBV6-5
size: .
DNA: TGTGCCAGCAGTCCACAGGGTACAACTAATGAAAAACTGTTTTTT
CDR3: CASSPQGTTNEKLFF

D: .
J: TRBJ2-3
V: TRBV5-1
size: .
DNA: TGCGCCAGCAGCCCCAACACGGATACGCAGTATTTT
CDR3: CASSPNTDTQYF

D: .
J: TRBJ2-1
V: TRBV5-5
size: .
DNA: TGTGCCAGCAGCTTGTATAGCTACAATGAGCAGTTCTTC
CDR3: CASSLYSYNEQFF

D: .
J: TRBJ2-3
V: TRBV19
size: .
DNA: TGTGCCAGTAGTGGCATGGGCAGGGCTAGCACAGATACGCAGTATTTT
CDR3: CASSGMGRASTDTQYF

D: TRBD1
J: TRBJ1-5
V: TRBV5-8
size: .
DNA: TGTGCCAGCAGATCGGGACAGCTAAATAGCAATCAGCCCCAGCATTTT
CDR3: CASRSGQLNSNQPQHF

D: .
J: TRBJ1-6
V: TRBV10-3
size: .
DNA: TGTGCCATCAGTGAGTCTAGCTCCTATAATTCACCCCTCCACTTT
CDR3: CAISESSSYNSPLHF

D: .
J: TRBJ2-5
V: TRBV7-6
size: .
DNA: TGTGCCAGCAGCCAGAGGAGGGGAGAGACCCAGTACTTC
CDR3: CASSQRRGETQYF

D: .
J: TRBJ1-6
V: TRBV6-1
size: .
DNA: TGTGCCAGCAGTGAACAGTCGAATTCACCCCTCCACTTT
CDR3: CASSEQSNSPLHF

D: .
J: TRBJ1-6
V: TRBV2
size: .
DNA: TGTGCCAGCAGTGAATGGGGCGAGGATAATTCACCCCTCCACTTT
CDR3: CASSEWGEDNSPLHF

D: .
J: TRBJ1-2
V: TRBV11-2
size: .
DNA: TGTGCCAGCAGCTCCGTTTTGGGGGACGCCTATGGCTACACCTTC
CDR3: CASSSVLGDAYGYTF

D: TRBD1
J: TRBJ1-2
V: TRBV6-5
size: .
DNA: TGTGCCAGCCGCGACAGGGGGCGCGTTGGCTACACCTTC
CDR3: CASRDRGRVGYTF

D: .
J: TRBJ2-3
V: TRBV5-4
size: .
DNA: TGTGCCAGCAGCTTGCGGCGGGGTAGGACAGATACGCAGTATTTT
CDR3: CASSLRRGRTDTQYF

D: .
J: TRBJ2-7
V: TRBV20-1
size: .
DNA: TGCAGTGCTAGCGGACCGGGTCAGCAGTACTTC
CDR3: CSASGPGQQYF

D: .
J: TRBJ1-2
V: TRBV19
size: few
DNA: TGTGCCAGTAGTGAGCAGTCCTATGGCTACACCTTC
CDR3: CASSEQSYGYTF

D: .
J: TRBJ1-1
V: TRBV14
size: .
DNA: TGTGCCAGCAGCATCTCCCTAAACACTGAAGCTTTCTTT
CDR3: CASSISLNTEAFF

D: TRBD1
J: TRBJ2-5
V: TRBV5-1
size: .
DNA: TGCGCCAGCAGCTCTCAAGGGGGCTCCTCACAAGAGACCCAGTACTTC
CDR3: CASSSQGGSSQETQYF

D: TRBD2
J: TRBJ2-2
V: TRBV30
size: .
DNA: TGTGCCTGGAGTGTAGCGGGGGCCTTCACCGGGGAGCTGTTTTTT
CDR3: CAWSVAGAFTGELFF

D: .
J: TRBJ1-5
V: TRBV6-6
size: .
DNA: TGTGCCAGCAGTTACCTCCCGAGCAATCAGCCCCAGCATTTT
CDR3: CASSYLPSNQPQHF

D: .
J: TRBJ1-5
V: TRBV21-1
size: once
DNA: TGTGCCAGCAGCAAAATCGGACAGGGCGCTAGCAATCAGCCCCAGCATTTT
CDR3: CASSKIGQGASNQPQHF

D: TRBD2
J: TRBJ2-5
V: TRBV9
size: .
DNA: TGTGCCAGCAGCGTAGCGGCTAGCGGGGGCCCGAACCAAGAGACCCAGTACTTC
CDR3: CASSVAASGGPNQETQYF

D: TRBD1
J: TRBJ2-2
V: TRBV5-4
size: .
DNA: TGTGCCAGCAGCTTGGTCGTGGGACAGAAAATCCTGAGACAGGTCGGGGAGCTGTTTTTT
CDR3: CASSLVVGQKILRQVGELFF

D: TRBD2
J: TRBJ2-7
V: TRBV27
size: .
DNA: TGTGCCAGCAGTTTACTAGCGGGGTACGAGCAGTACTTC
CDR3: CASSLLAGYEQYF

D: TRBD2
J: TRBJ2-5
V: TRBV27
size: .
DNA: TGTGCCAGCAGTTTATCGTGGCAGGGACTACAAGAGACCCAGTACTTC
CDR3: CASSLSWQGLQETQYF

D: .
J: TRBJ1-4
V: TRBV9
size: .
DNA: TGTGCCAGCAGCGTAGACAGAGGGGGGGCTGGTGAAAAACTGTTTTTT
CDR3: CASSVDRGGAGEKLFF

D: .
J: TRBJ2-5
V: TRBV18
size: once
DNA: TGTGCCAGCTCACCAACAGGGCAGGAGACCCAGTACTTC
CDR3: CASSPTGQETQYF

D: TRBD1
J: TRBJ2-1
V: TRBV19
size: .
DNA: TGTGCCAGTAGTACCCGGGACAGGGGGCGTCTTGAGCAGTTCTTC
CDR3: CASSTRDRGRLEQFF

D: TRBD1
J: TRBJ1-1
V: TRBV18
size: .
DNA: TGTGCCAGCTCACCCCTCTTGGGGACAGGGGCCTTTGCTTTCTTT
CDR3: CASSPLLGTGAFAFF

D: .
J: TRBJ2-3
V: TRBV10-1
size: .
DNA: TGCGCCAGCAGTGTGTTGCGGAACACAGATACGCAGTATTTT
CDR3: CASSVLRNTDTQYF

D: .
J: TRBJ2-3
V: TRBV4-1
size: .
DNA: TGCGCCAGCAGCCAAGAGCCGGGACCCCCGAATACGCAGTATTTT
CDR3: CASSQEPGPPNTQYF

D: .
J: TRBJ2-3
V: TRBV5-1
size: .
DNA: TGCGCCAGCAGCTTGGCAGGGCGAAGTACAGATACGCAGTATTTT
CDR3: CASSLAGRSTDTQYF

D: .
J: TRBJ1-1
V: TRBV5-4
size: .
DNA: TGTGCCAGCAGCCAGGGGCCAGCCACTGAAGCTTTCTTT
CDR3: CASSQGPATEAFF

D: .
J: TRBJ1-2
V: TRBV15
size: once
DNA: TGTGCCACCAGCAGAGAGATGTATGGCTACACCTTC
CDR3: CATSREMYGYTF

D: TRBD1
J: TRBJ1-4
V: TRBV5-8
size: .
DNA: TGTGCCAGCAGCTCGATCTACTCATGGACAGGGAAGGGAGAAAAACTGTTTTTT
CDR3: CASSSIYSWTGKGEKLFF

D: .
J: TRBJ2-1
V: TRBV6-6
size: .
DNA: TGTGCCAGCAGTTACGGTGCGGCTAGGGTCTACAATGAGCAGTTCTTC
CDR3: CASSYGAARVYNEQFF

D: .
J: TRBJ1-6
V: TRBV5-1
size: once
DNA: TGCGCCAGCAGCTTGAAAGGCGGCGGAGGCTCCTATAATTCACCCCTCCACTTT
CDR3: CASSLKGGGGSYNSPLHF

D: TRBD2
J: TRBJ2-7
V: TRBV5-1
size: .
DNA: TGCGCCAGCAGCCCCATAGCGGGACACATGGTCAAGCAGTACTTC
CDR3: CASSPIAGHMVKQYF

D: .
J: TRBJ1-1
V: TRBV16
size: .
DNA: TGTGCCAGCAGCCTACGCCCCACTGAAGCTTTCTTT
CDR3: CASSLRPTEAFF

D: .
J: TRBJ2-7
V: TRBV6-1
size: .
DNA: TGTGCCAGCAGTGAATATGGTCAGGGGCCCTACGAGCAGTACTTC
CDR3: CASSEYGQGPYEQYF

D: .
J: TRBJ2-7
V: TRBV6-4
size: .
DNA: TGTGCCAGCACCTGGGCGAACGAGCAGTACTTC
CDR3: CASTWANEQYF

D: TRBD1
J: TRBJ2-2
V: TRBV19
size: few
DNA: TGTGCCAGTAGGCTGGACAGGGTGACCGGGGAGCTGTTTTTT
CDR3: CASRLDRVTGELFF

D: .
J: TRBJ2-2
V: TRBV4-2
size: few
DNA: TGTGCCAGCAGCCAAGATGGTCTAGCCGGGGAGCTGTTTTTT
CDR3: CASSQDGLAGELFF

D: .
J: TRBJ2-7
V: TRBV6-5
size: .
DNA: TGTGCCAGCGGTAGCACCTACGAGCAGTACTTC
CDR3: CASGSTYEQYF

D: .
J: TRBJ1-4
V: TRBV2
size: .
DNA: TGTGCCAGCAGTGGTTGGGACAACCCCCTGGGGAATGAAAAACTGTTTTTT
CDR3: CASSGWDNPLGNEKLFF

D: .
J: TRBJ2-3
V: TRBV5-4
size: .
DNA: TGTGCCAGCAGCACGAGTGGCACAGATACGCAGTATTTT
CDR3: CASSTSGTDTQYF

D: .
J: TRBJ1-1
V: TRBV6-4
size: .
DNA: TGTGCCAGCAGTGACTCGGATAACACTGAAGCTTTCTTT
CDR3: CASSDSDNTEAFF

D: .
J: TRBJ1-5
V: TRBV7-8
size: .
DNA: TGTGCCAGCAGCCAGGGTGGGGGGAGAAATCAGCCCCAGCATTTT
CDR3: CASSQGGGRNQPQHF

D: .
J: TRBJ1-3
V: TRBV19
size: .
DNA: TGTGCCAGTAGTCCCTCAAAAAACACCATATATTTT
CDR3: CASSPSKNTIYF

D: .
J: TRBJ1-1
V: TRBV29-1
size: .
DNA: TGCAGCGTTGTCCGCGGGTCGCAGAACACTGAAGCTTTCTTT
CDR3: CSVVRGSQNTEAFF

D: .
J: TRBJ2-7
V: TRBV7-9
size: once
DNA: TGTGCCAGCAGCTTAGGAACAGGGACCTACGAGCAGTACTTC
CDR3: CASSLGTGTYEQYF

D: .
J: TRBJ1-1
V: TRBV7-9
size: .
DNA: TGTGCCAGCAGCTTAGCGCAGAGCAAGAACACTGAAGCTTTCTTT
CDR3: CASSLAQSKNTEAFF

D: .
J: TRBJ1-5
V: TRBV6-6
size: .
DNA: TGTGCCAGCAGTTACTCGGGCCCAGGGCAGCCCCAGCATTTT
CDR3: CASSYSGPGQPQHF

D: .
J: TRBJ2-7
V: TRBV27
size: .
DNA: TGTGCCAGCATAGACAGAAGCTCCTACGAGCAGTACTTC
CDR3: CASIDRSSYEQYF